Only one count was recorded for the clone carrying this T cell receptor (beta chain). The table came from immunoSEQ multiplex PCR; TCRdb's copy has only in-frame clones and leaves some out. The sample includes over 400,000 clones, 80% to 90% of them seen just once. The sample is drawn from a study of Ad26.COV2.S vaccination and SARS-CoV-2 variants. For the study at large: The Ad26.COV2.S arm of the COV1001 trial was where the donor was placed.

The treatment is: around 19 received Ad26.COV2.S at low or high dose, single or two shots; about 5 received placebo; per-sample allocation not given. The samples were gathered on day 63 after the first injection of vaccine or placebo. V was shortened by 6 bases and J by 4 bases, with 15 bases between the two germline ends. This CDR3 spans 14 amino acids. In germline, CDR1 is KGHSH, CDR2 LQKENI. This TCR derives from a person between 18 and 65 years old who received the Ad26.COV2.S COVID-19 vaccine or a placebo. Sequencing used peripheral blood, obtained in a trial of Ad26.COV2.S vaccine versus placebo. V usage is TRBV18 and J usage is TRBJ1-1, with TRBD1 as a possible D gene (6 bases). The CDR3 sequence is CASSPDSGATEAFF. For the CDR3, the DNA is TGTGCCAGCTCCCCGGACAGTGGGGCCACTGAAGCTTTCTTT.